This T cell receptor (beta chain) was recovered during a study of regulatory T cells in long-lasting Graves disease. Time point defined: newly diagnosed GD, antithyroid drugs for less than 3 months. RNA extracted from PBMCs served as the sequencing template. Remarks on this clonotype: Its antigen remains unknown.

Germline CDR1 reads SEHNR; CDR2 reads FQNEAQ (reference sequence). The junction had 7 bases not matched to a gene; V was cut back by 5 bases and J by 2 bases. There are 16 residues in the CDR3. HTBI primers from iRepertoire and Arm-PCR of CDR3 regions yielded the TCR beta libraries. Each CDR3 protein is one row after TCRdb ran MiXCR on the multiplex PCR reads. The table shows about 620,000 distinct CDR3 sequences, with approximately 15% occurring only once. Study-wide points: Persistent Graves' patients showed a TCR diversity that was lower than that of newly diagnosed ones.

The same data also went into a second study, on T cells in Graves' hyperthyroidism and ophthalmopathy. From that study: The model identified upcoming ophthalmopathy a median approximately seven months ahead of onset.

The chain links TRBV7-9 to TRBJ2-3; 10 nucleotides match TRBD2. This TCR came from a young woman with Graves disease. The sample here was peripheral blood mononuclear cells (PBMCs), taken at new diagnosis, from a patient treated with antithyroid drugs. CDR3 coding DNA: TGTGCCAGCAGCGCCGGGACTAGCGCAAACACAGATACGCAGTATTTT. Protein product: CASSAGTSANTDTQYF.